This passage covers 7 T cell receptor beta chains from one sample sequenced in a study of cytomegalovirus exposure and HLA in healthy donors. Profiling relied on immunoSEQ multiplex PCR, and the TCRdb table lists in-frame clones only, not all of them. The sample records tens of thousands of clones, more than 70% being singletons. The source material was PBMCs. These receptors were taken from a woman under 30 in good health and CMV-seropositive.

A few counts support this clone. The rearrangement links TRBV2 to TRBJ2-5; 8 bases line up with TRBD2. V lost 4 bases to trimming and J lost 0 bases; unmatched junction nucleotides: 4. Per germline, CDR1 SNHLY and CDR2 FYNNEI. The CDR3 loop spans 15 amino acids. The CDR3 protein is CASSVASGYQETQYF. CDR3 sequence (DNA): TGTGCCAGCAGTGTGGCTAGCGGGTACCAAGAGACCCAGTACTTC. Complete variable domain (other parts from reference TRBV2 and TRBJ2-5): EPEVTQTPSHQVTQMGQEVILRCVPISNHLYFYWYRQILGQKVEFLVSFYNNEISEKSEIFDDQFSVERPDGSNFTLKIRSTKLEDSAMYFCASSVASGYQETQYFGPGTRLLVL.

The rearrangement joins TRBV5-4 to TRBJ2-5; D may be TRBD2 (6 bases). V was shortened by 6 bases and J by 0 bases, with 15 bases between the two germline ends. This CDR3 contains 15 residues. In germline, CDR1 is SGHNT, CDR2 YYREEE (reference sequence). In DNA form, the CDR3 reads TGTGCCAGCACCAAAAGGAGGGCAGACCAAGAGACCCAGTACTTC. Amino acid sequence: CASTKRRADQETQYF.

The CDR3 is CASSQGGQPLSMNTEAFF. The CDR3 coding sequence is TGTGCCAGCAGCCAAGGGGGACAGCCACTAAGCATGAACACTGAAGCTTTCTTT. This sequence joins TRBV4-2 and TRBJ1-1; 7 nucleotides align to TRBD1. J gave up 0 bases and V 1 base, and 11 bases lay outside the gene matches. This CDR3 contains 18 residues. The V gene's germline CDR1 is LGHNA and CDR2 YNFKEQ.

The rearrangement uses TRBV7-2 and TRBJ2-5; the match to TRBD1 covers 7 bases. CDR1 and CDR2 (germline): SGHTA, FQGNSA. V was clipped by 4 bases and J by 5 bases; unmatched bases: 7. This CDR3 has 14 amino acids. The DNA for the CDR3 is TGTGCCAGCAGCTCGTTGACAGGGTTGGAGACCCAGTACTTC. Translation: CASSSLTGLETQYF. Full variable domain (missing parts from reference TRBV7-2 and TRBJ2-5): GAGVSQSPSNKVTEKGKDVELRCDPISGHTALYWYRQSLGQGLEFLIYFQGNSAPDKSGLPSDRFSAERTGGSVSTLTIQRTQQEDSAVYLCASSSLTGLETQYFGPGTRLLVL.

The rearrangement joins TRBV11-2 to TRBJ2-1; 8 bases match TRBD2. This CDR3 is built from 14 residues. Germline V CDR1 and CDR2: SGHAT, FQNNGV. V trimming: 3 bases; J trimming: 8 bases; junction bases outside the gene matches: 6. The CDR3 here is CASSFLRGVYEQFF. The CDR3 nucleotides are TGTGCCAGCAGCTTCTTGCGGGGGGTATATGAGCAGTTCTTC.

V gene TRBV4-3 combines with J gene TRBJ2-3, with 8 bases that match TRBD2. The junction had 14 bases not matched to a gene; V was cut back by 0 bases and J by 6 bases. The length of the CDR3 is 18 residues. The germline gives CDR1 LGHNA, CDR2 YSLEER. The CDR3 DNA sequence: TGCGCCAGCAGCCAAGATTCTCCTTCTAGCGGGCCTTTTGATACGCAGTATTTT. This translates into CASSQDSPSSGPFDTQYF.

V gene TRBV27 combines with J gene TRBJ1-1; no definite D call. The CDR3 spans 14 residues. With 6 bases removed from V and 3 bases from J, the gap between germline ends came to 14 bases. The germline gives CDR1 MNHEY, CDR2 SMNVEV (reference sequence). CDR3 nucleotide sequence: TGTGCCAGCAGGCCCCAGGCGTGGGACACTGAAGCTTTCTTT. It codes for CASRPQAWDTEAFF.